This TCR beta chain appears in the sequencing data of a study of OX40 agonist ivuxolimab in advanced cancers. For the study at large: Every 2 weeks, patients received ivuxolimab intravenously, dosed at 0.01 to 10 mg/kg. The dose-escalation cohort was roughly 83% male, with a mean age of around 54 years, ranging about 23 to 90.

With respect to this clone: Its antigen is as yet unknown.

Study-level findings and limits: CD8+ T cells (on average) carried more expanded clones than CD4+ T cells.

The CDR3 has 14 amino acids. J gave up 2 bases and V 3 bases, and 3 bases lay outside the gene matches. Per the germline V gene, CDR1 is GTSNPN and CDR2 is SVGIG (reference sequence). Produced via immunoSEQ multiplex PCR; TCRdb's table is partial and in-frame only. The sample yields about 26,000 clones, just under 85% seen once. The clonotype originates from an adult with an advanced solid tumor such as melanoma, head and neck, liver or kidney cancer. The V call is TRBV30, the J call TRBJ1-2, with TRBD1 matching over 10 bases. The sequencing here drew on CD4+ or CD8+ T cells sorted from blood, taken in a trial of the OX40 agonist ivuxolimab. CDR3 coding DNA: TGTGCCTGGAGCCCGGGACAGGGGAACTATGGCTACACCTTC. It yields the protein CAWSPGQGNYGYTF.